This record concerns one T cell receptor (beta chain) sequence. Its specificity is not known. CD8 cells regarded as naive lacked CD45RO, were positively chosen for CCR7, and omitted terminally differentiated effector memory CD45RA+ cells. The CDR3 contains 16 residues. J was trimmed by 3 bases and V by 3 bases; bases with no gene match: 12. CDR1 and CDR2 (germline): SGHRS, YFSETQ. These data belong to a study of shared clonotypes between healthy human individuals. Study outcomes and limitations: Only blood was sampled; tissue repertoires likely differ. Naive subsets generally had larger estimated richness than memory subsets.

The data were produced by immunoSEQ multiplex PCR, yet TCRdb's version contains in-frame clones alone and is incomplete. The sample records 800,000 to 950,000 clones, around 96% being singletons. The specimen sequenced was naive CD8+ T cells sorted from blood. The clonotype comes from a man younger than 40 in good health. The gene calls are TRBV5-1 and TRBJ2-7; 7 bases agree with TRBD2. DNA for the CDR3: TGCGCCAGCAGCTGGACCGAAGCTGGGAGGGGCTACGAGCAGTACTTC. It specifies CASSWTEAGRGYEQYF.